This record looks at one T cell receptor (beta chain) sequence and its context. The same CDR3 arises from other DNA sequences in this sample as well. Data came from immunoSEQ multiplex PCR; TCRdb stores just in-frame clones and leaves some out. This table holds tens of thousands of clones, approximately 85% found once. This record comes from a study of T cells in narcolepsy. Sequencing was performed on CD45RA- memory CD4+ T cells from PBMCs. The receptor was derived from a human donor with narcolepsy.

In nucleotides, the CDR3 is TGTGCCAGCTCACCCTCGGGGGGTGGTAAAGAAGCTTTCTTT. Translating gives CASSPSGGGKEAFF. The chain links TRBV18 to TRBJ1-1; D perhaps matches TRBD1 (5 bases). Germline loops: CDR1 KGHSH, CDR2 LQKENI. The length of the CDR3 is 14 residues. V lost 3 bases to trimming and J lost 8 bases, with 16 bases between them.